This T cell receptor (beta chain) is from a study of control samples from healthy donors and cancer patients. Produced via immunoSEQ multiplex PCR; TCRdb's table is partial and in-frame only. The data contain about 130,000 clones, around 93% of them singletons. CDR3 length equals 13 residues. V lost 3 bases and J lost 2, with 10 bases in between. The germline V gene encodes CDR1 GTSNPN and CDR2 SVGIG (reference sequence). Specimen: blood. The V call is TRBV30, the J call TRBJ2-5; D is unclear. This TCR came from a man aged 18-30 years in good health. In DNA, the CDR3 is TGTGCCTGGAGCTCGAACAGACAAGAGACCCAGTACTTC. Translation gives CAWSSNRQETQYF.